This T cell receptor beta chain was recorded in a study of shared clonotypes between healthy human individuals. Study overall: Three plates were used per donor for CD4 naive, three for CD4 memory, two for CD8 naive and one for CD8 memory.

Generated by immunoSEQ multiplex PCR, the TCRdb table keeps only in-frame clones and is missing some. The sample lists roughly 1,100,000 clones; about three quarters were seen once. Findings and limits, study-wide: Only blood underwent sampling, and tissue repertoires likely differ. Limited genetic and exposure-history diversity came from having few donors.

CDR3 length equals 15 residues. CDR1 SGDLS and CDR2 YYNGEE come from the germline V gene. With 0 bases removed from V and 9 bases from J, the gap between germline ends came to 13 bases. Turning to this clone: The antigen remains undetermined.

The source material was memory CD4+ T cells sorted from blood. Subset noted: CD45RA-negative fraction. The sequence was collected from a man younger than 35 in good health. This rearrangement joins TRBV9 to TRBJ1-6; D not certain. CDR3 sequence: CASSVVDTAGSPLHF. DNA of the CDR3: TGTGCCAGCAGCGTAGTGGATACGGCGGGTTCACCCCTCCACTTT.